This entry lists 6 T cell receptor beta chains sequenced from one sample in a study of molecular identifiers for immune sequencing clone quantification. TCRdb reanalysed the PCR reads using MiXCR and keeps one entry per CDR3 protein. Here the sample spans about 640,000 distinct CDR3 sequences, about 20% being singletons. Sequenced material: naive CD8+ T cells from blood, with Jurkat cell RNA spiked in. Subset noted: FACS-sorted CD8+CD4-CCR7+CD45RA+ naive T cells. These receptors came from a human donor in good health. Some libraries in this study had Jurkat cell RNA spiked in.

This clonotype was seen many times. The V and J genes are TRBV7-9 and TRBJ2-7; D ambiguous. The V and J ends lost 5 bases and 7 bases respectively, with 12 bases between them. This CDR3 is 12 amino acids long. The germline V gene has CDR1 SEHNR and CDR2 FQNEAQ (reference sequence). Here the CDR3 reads CASSSNHREQYF. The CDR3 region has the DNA TGTGCCAGCAGCAGTAATCACCGGGAGCAGTACTTC.

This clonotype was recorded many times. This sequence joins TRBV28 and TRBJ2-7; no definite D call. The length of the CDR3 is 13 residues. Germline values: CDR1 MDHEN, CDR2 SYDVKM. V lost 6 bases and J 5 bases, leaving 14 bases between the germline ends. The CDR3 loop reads CASSALETDEQYF. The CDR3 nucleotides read TGTGCCAGCAGCGCACTTGAGACTGACGAGCAGTACTTC.

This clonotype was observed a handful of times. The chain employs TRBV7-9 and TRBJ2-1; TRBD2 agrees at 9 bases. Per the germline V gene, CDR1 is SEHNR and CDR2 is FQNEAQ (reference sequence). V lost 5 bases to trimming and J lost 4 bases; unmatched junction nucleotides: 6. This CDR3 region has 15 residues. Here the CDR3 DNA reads TGTGCCAGCAGCCTTGACGCGGGGGGGTACAATGAGCAGTTCTTC. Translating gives CASSLDAGGYNEQFF.

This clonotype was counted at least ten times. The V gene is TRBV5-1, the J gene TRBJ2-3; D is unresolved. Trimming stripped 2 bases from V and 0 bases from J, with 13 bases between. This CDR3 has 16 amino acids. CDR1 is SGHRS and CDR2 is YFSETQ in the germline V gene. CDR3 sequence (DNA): TGCGCCAGCAGCTTAAGAGGCAGAGGAAGCACAGATACGCAGTATTTT. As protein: CASSLRGRGSTDTQYF.

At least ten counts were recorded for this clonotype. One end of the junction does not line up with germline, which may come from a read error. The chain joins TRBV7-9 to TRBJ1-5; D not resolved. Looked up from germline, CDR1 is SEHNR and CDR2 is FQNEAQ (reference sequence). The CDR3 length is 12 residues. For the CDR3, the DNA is TGTGCCAGCAGCTTGGGGAATCGGCCCCAGCATTTT. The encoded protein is CASSLGNRPQHF.

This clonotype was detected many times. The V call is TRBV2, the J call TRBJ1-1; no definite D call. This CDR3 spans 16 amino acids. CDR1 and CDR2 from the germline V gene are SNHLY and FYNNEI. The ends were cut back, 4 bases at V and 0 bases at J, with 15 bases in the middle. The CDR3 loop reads CASSATDHSMNTEAFF. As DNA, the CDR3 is TGTGCCAGCAGTGCCACGGATCATAGCATGAACACTGAAGCTTTCTTT.